These 20 T cell receptor beta chains share one sample of origin, sequenced in a study of technical replicates of blood from a handful of donors. The repertoire was sequenced with immunoSEQ multiplex PCR; TCRdb's copy has only in-frame clones and lacks some. Among around 71,000 clones, around nine tenths were seen once, and the ten largest hold 0.41%. The specimen sequenced was T cells isolated from PBMCs. These receptors were obtained from a human donor in good health.

This chain uses TRBV9 with TRBJ2-2, with D tentatively TRBD2 (7 bases). The length of the CDR3 is 17 residues. CDR1 SGDLS and CDR2 YYNGEE come from the germline V gene. The germline V and J ends were trimmed by 3 bases and 5 bases, with 20 bases remaining between them. CDR3 sequence reads: CASSESRGLRGTGELFF. CDR3 nucleotide sequence: TGTGCCAGCAGCGAGTCCCGGGGACTAAGGGGGACCGGGGAGCTGTTTTTT.

The chain has TRBV4-2 and TRBJ1-2, with D unclear. Trimming took 0 bases from V and 5 from J, leaving 10 bases between them. The CDR3 runs 14 residues. Germline CDR1 and CDR2: LGHNA and YNFKEQ. CDR3: CASSQDLLIYGYTF. The CDR3 DNA reads as TGTGCCAGCAGCCAAGATTTACTTATTTATGGCTACACCTTC.

The chain employs TRBV6-5 and TRBJ2-5, with 8 bases matching TRBD1. The ends lost 5 bases at V and 4 bases at J; junction bases unmatched: 3. CDR1 is MNHEY and CDR2 is SVGAGI in the germline V gene. This CDR3 spans 13 amino acids. Here the CDR3 DNA reads TGTGCCAGCAGTGGTACAGGGGGAGAGACCCAGTACTTC. This codes for CASSGTGGETQYF.

This chain connects TRBV12-5 to TRBJ2-2, with 10 bases identical to TRBD2. The ends lost 2 bases at V and 9 bases at J; junction bases unmatched: 6. The CDR3 totals 15 residues. Germline lookup yields CDR1 LGHNT and CDR2 FRNRAP. CDR3 residues: CASGLLSGRVRELFF. CDR3 sequence (DNA): TGTGCTAGTGGTTTGCTCAGCGGGAGGGTCAGGGAGCTGTTTTTT.

The rearrangement uses TRBV4-1 and TRBJ2-1; 14 positions match TRBD2. Germline trimming cut 2 bases from V and 9 bases from J; bases unmatched to any gene: 12. The CDR3 covers 18 residues. Germline assignment: CDR1 MGHRA and CDR2 YSYEKL. CDR3 in DNA: TGCGCCAGCAGCCAATGGGGACTAGCGGGAGTGAGAATGAGTGAGCAGTTCTTC. It yields the protein CASSQWGLAGVRMSEQFF.

The J gene is TRBJ1-1, the V gene TRBV11-2, with TRBD1 as a possible D gene (6 bases). The CDR3 totals 12 residues. In germline, CDR1 is SGHAT, CDR2 FQNNGV. Deletions cut 5 bases from V and 11 bases from J, with 15 bases between. CDR3 amino acids: CASSLNRVRAFF. The CDR3 DNA reads as TGTGCCAGCAGCCTTAACAGGGTAAGGGCTTTCTTT.

This chain links TRBV5-6 with TRBJ2-7, with 7 bases aligning to TRBD1. The length of the CDR3 is 16 residues. V lost 0 bases, J lost 5 bases, and 11 bases stayed unmatched. Germline V CDR1 and CDR2: SGHDT, YYEEEE. The CDR3 nucleotides are TGTGCCAGCAGCTTGGCGGGGACAGTGCGTGGGGACGAGCAGTACTTC. Translated: CASSLAGTVRGDEQYF.

The J gene is TRBJ2-1, the V gene TRBV5-1; TRBD2 matches at 8 bases. Germline V gene lookup returns CDR1 SGHRS and CDR2 YFSETQ. V lost 8 bases and J lost 0; bases outside the gene matches: 10. This CDR3 comprises 16 residues. The DNA for the CDR3 is TGCGCCAGTCATACTAGCGGAGGGAGCTCCTACAATGAGCAGTTCTTC. Residues: CASHTSGGSSYNEQFF.

This clone was observed a single time. The chain is built from TRBV5-8 and TRBJ2-3; D unresolved. Germline CDR1 is SGHTS and CDR2 is YDEGEE. Trimming stripped 4 bases from V and 0 bases from J, with 3 bases between. There are 12 residues in the CDR3. CDR3 DNA: TGTGCCAGCAGCCTAAGCACAGATACGCAGTATTTT. Translation gives CASSLSTDTQYF. The full variable domain, its missing parts supplied by reference TRBV5-8 and TRBJ2-3, is EAGVTQSPTHLIKTRGQQATLRCSPISGHTSVYWYQQALGLGLQFLLWYDEGEERNRGNFPPRFSGRQFPNYSSELNVNALELEDSALYLCASSLSTDTQYFGPGTRLTVL.

This sequence joins TRBV7-9 and TRBJ2-6, with TRBD2 identical over 8 bases. The V gene end was trimmed by 3 bases and the J gene end by 0 bases; junction bases not matched to a gene: 4. Germline CDR1 is SEHNR and CDR2 is FQNEAQ (reference sequence). The CDR3 runs to 17 residues. The CDR3 DNA is TGTGCCAGCAGCTTCGGTAGCGGGGTCTCTGGGGCCAACGTCCTGACTTTC. It codes for CASSFGSGVSGANVLTF.

This clone appeared a single time. V is TRBV15 and J is TRBJ1-4; unclear D gene. The V gene's germline CDR1 is LNHNV and CDR2 YYDKDF (reference sequence). Trimming took 8 bases from V and 4 from J, leaving 8 bases between them. CDR3 length: 12 amino acids. The CDR3 spells CATWAGNEKLFF. CDR3 sequence (DNA): TGTGCCACCTGGGCAGGTAATGAAAAACTGTTTTTT.

A note on this clone: Other DNA sequences in this specimen translate into the identical CDR3. The chain recombines TRBV7-9 with TRBJ1-1, with D unresolved. With 1 base removed from V and 1 base from J, the gap between germline ends came to 4 bases. The CDR3 runs to 13 residues. CDR1 is SEHNR, CDR2 FQNEAQ, per germline (reference sequence). The CDR3 region is CASSLGRNTEAFF. The DNA of the CDR3 is TGTGCCAGCAGCTTAGGCAGGAACACTGAAGCTTTCTTT. The whole variable domain, filled in from reference TRBV7-9 and TRBJ1-1, reads DTGVSQNPRHKITKRGQNVTFRCDPISEHNRLYWYRQTLGQGPEFLTYFQNEAQLEKSRLLSDRFSAERPKGSFSTLEIQRTEQGDSAMYLCASSLGRNTEAFFGQGTRLTVV.

This clone was seen once. CDR3 in amino acids: CASSLVKEGNEQFF. The CDR3 coding sequence is TGCGCCAGCAGCTTGGTGAAGGAGGGAAATGAGCAGTTCTTC. This sequence joins TRBV5-1 and TRBJ2-1; possible D gene TRBD2, 6 bases. Deletions cut 0 bases from V and 7 bases from J, with 11 bases between. The length of the CDR3 is 14 residues. CDR1 and CDR2 from the germline V gene are SGHRS and YFSETQ.

The chain recombines TRBV9 with TRBJ2-1, with 10 bases fitting TRBD2. Trimming took 0 bases from V and 4 from J; bases not matched to a gene: 4. Germline-derived CDR1 and CDR2 are SGDLS and YYNGEE. The CDR3 extends over 16 amino acids. The CDR3 protein is CASSVELAGWYNEQFF. CDR3 DNA sequence: TGTGCCAGCAGCGTAGAACTAGCGGGGTGGTACAATGAGCAGTTCTTC.

The genes are TRBV11-3 and TRBJ2-1, with 11 bases fitting TRBD2. Per the germline V gene, CDR1 is SGHNT and CDR2 is YENEEA. This CDR3 is built from 15 residues. J was trimmed by 5 bases and V by 5 bases; bases with no gene match: 5. CDR3 DNA sequence: TGTGCCAGCAGCACCGGGACTAGCGGACACAATGAGCAGTTCTTC. Translated, it gives CASSTGTSGHNEQFF.

This clone appeared a few times. V is TRBV30 and J is TRBJ1-1, with 9 nucleotides matching TRBD1. The CDR3 is made up of 14 amino acids. CDR1 and CDR2 from the germline V gene are GTSNPN and SVGIG (reference sequence). V lost 6 bases to trimming and J lost 7 bases; unmatched junction nucleotides: 12. The CDR3 region is CACAMGQGVDEAFF. CDR3 sequence (DNA): TGTGCCTGTGCCATGGGACAGGGAGTGGATGAAGCTTTCTTT.

This clone was observed a single time. The chain carries TRBV6-5 and TRBJ1-2, with TRBD1 matching over 7 bases. The CDR3 contains 15 residues. CDR1 MNHEY and CDR2 SVGAGI come from the germline V gene. V lost 0 bases, J lost 4 bases, and 5 bases stayed unmatched. CDR3 sequence (DNA): TGTGCCAGCAGTTACTCGATAGAGGGGGCCTATGGCTACACCTTC. Residues: CASSYSIEGAYGYTF.

CDR3 amino acids: CASSFGGPSGEMHF. Written as DNA, the CDR3 is TGTGCCAGCAGTTTTGGGGGCCCTTCCGGGGAGATGCATTTT. The chain employs TRBV27 and TRBJ1-5; TRBD1 is a possible D gene (6 bases). Germline V gene lookup returns CDR1 MNHEY and CDR2 SMNVEV (reference sequence). The CDR3 runs to 14 residues. The V end was cut by 3 bases, the J end by 15 bases, with 21 bases between.

The chain recombines TRBV5-6 with TRBJ2-7; unclear D gene. Trimming pared 3 bases from V and 3 bases from J, leaving 7 bases between. CDR1 and CDR2 from the germline V gene are SGHDT and YYEEEE. CDR3 size: 12 residues. This CDR3 is CASSSGDYEQYF. The CDR3 DNA sequence: TGTGCCAGCAGCTCCGGTGACTACGAGCAGTACTTC.

This clone was seen only once. The chain combines TRBV5-4 with TRBJ2-7; 9 bases are a match to TRBD1. From germline, CDR1 is SGHNT and CDR2 YYREEE (reference sequence). Unmatched junction bases numbered 5, after V lost 4 bases and J lost 0 bases. The CDR3 extends over 15 amino acids. The CDR3 loop is CASSNRDRASYEQYF. The CDR3 DNA reads TGTGCCAGCAGCAACCGGGACAGGGCCTCCTACGAGCAGTACTTC.